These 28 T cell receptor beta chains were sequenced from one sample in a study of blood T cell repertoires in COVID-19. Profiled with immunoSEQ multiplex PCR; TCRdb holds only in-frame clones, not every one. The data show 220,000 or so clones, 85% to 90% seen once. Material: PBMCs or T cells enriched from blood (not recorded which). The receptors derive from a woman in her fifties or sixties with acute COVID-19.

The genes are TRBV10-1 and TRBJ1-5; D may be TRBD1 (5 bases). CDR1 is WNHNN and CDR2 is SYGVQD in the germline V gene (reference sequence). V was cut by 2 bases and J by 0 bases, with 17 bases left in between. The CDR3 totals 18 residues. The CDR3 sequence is CASSEPYSDRDSNQPQHF. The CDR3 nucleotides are TGCGCCAGCAGTGAGCCGTACTCCGACAGAGATAGCAATCAGCCCCAGCATTTT.

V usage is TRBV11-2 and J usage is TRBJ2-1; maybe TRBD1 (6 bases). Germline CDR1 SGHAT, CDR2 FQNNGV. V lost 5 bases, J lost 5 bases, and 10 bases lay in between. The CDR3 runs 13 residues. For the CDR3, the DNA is TGTGCCAGCAGCCCACAGGGAAACAATGAGCAGTTCTTC. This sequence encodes CASSPQGNNEQFF.

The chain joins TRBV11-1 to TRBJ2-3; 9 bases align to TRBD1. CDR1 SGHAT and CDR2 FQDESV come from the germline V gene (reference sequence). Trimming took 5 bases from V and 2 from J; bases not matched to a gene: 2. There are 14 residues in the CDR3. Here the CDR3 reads CASSRDRDTDTQYF. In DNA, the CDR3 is TGTGCCAGCAGCCGGGACAGGGACACAGATACGCAGTATTTT.

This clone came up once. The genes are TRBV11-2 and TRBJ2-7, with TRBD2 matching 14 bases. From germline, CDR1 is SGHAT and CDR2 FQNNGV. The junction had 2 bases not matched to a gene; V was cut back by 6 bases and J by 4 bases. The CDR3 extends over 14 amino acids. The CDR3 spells CASRGLAGGYEQYF. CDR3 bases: TGTGCCAGCAGAGGACTAGCGGGGGGATACGAGCAGTACTTC.

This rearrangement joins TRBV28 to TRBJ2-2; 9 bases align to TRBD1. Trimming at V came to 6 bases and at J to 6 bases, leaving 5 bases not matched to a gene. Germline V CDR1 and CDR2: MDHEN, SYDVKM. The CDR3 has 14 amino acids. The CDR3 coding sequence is TGTGCCAGCAGAGGTACAGGGGGCCCCGGGGAGCTGTTTTTT. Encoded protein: CASRGTGGPGELFF.

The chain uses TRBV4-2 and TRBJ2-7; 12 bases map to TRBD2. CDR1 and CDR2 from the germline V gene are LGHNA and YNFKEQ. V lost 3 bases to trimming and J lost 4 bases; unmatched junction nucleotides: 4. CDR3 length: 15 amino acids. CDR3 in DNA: TGTGCCAGCAGCCAGACTAGCGGGAGTACTTACGAGCAGTACTTC. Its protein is CASSQTSGSTYEQYF.

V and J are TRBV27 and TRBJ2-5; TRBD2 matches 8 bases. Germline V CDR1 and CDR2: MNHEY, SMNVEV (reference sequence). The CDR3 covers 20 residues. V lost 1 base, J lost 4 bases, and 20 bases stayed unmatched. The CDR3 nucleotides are TGTGCCAGCAGTTTATGGCGGCGCAATCCTAAGCGGGAGAACGGAGAGACCCAGTACTTC. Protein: CASSLWRRNPKRENGETQYF.

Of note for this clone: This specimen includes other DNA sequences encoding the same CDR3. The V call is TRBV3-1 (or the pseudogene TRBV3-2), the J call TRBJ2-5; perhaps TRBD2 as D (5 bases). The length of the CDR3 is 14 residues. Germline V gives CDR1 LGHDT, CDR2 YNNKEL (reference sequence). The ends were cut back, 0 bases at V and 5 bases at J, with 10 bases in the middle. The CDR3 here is CASSQDGGGETQYF. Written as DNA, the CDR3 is TGTGCCAGCAGCCAAGATGGAGGCGGGGAGACCCAGTACTTC.

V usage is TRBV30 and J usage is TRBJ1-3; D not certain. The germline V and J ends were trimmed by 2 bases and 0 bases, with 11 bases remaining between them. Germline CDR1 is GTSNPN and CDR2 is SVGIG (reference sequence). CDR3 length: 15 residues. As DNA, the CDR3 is TGTGCCTGGAGTCCCGACCCGGGCTCTGGAAACACCATATATTTT. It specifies CAWSPDPGSGNTIYF. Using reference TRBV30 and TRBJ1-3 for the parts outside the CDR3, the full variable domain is SQTIHQWPATLVQPVGSPLSLECTVEGTSNPNLYWYRQAAGRGLQLLFYSVGIGQISSEVPQNLSASRPQDRQFILSSKKLLLSDSGFYLCAWSPDPGSGNTIYFGEGSWLTVV.

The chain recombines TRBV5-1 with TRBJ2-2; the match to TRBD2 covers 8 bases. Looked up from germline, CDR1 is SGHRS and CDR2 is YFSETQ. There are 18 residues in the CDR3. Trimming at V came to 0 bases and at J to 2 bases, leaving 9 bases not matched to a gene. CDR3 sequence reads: CASSLDGPSGPNTGELFF. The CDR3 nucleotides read TGCGCCAGCAGCTTGGACGGCCCTAGCGGGCCAAACACCGGGGAGCTGTTTTTT.

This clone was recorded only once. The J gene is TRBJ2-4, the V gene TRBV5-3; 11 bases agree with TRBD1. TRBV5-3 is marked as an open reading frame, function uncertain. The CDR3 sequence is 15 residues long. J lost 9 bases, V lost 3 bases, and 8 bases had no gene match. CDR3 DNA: TGTGCCAGAAGCTCGCGTTGGGACAGGGGGACCATTCAGTACTTC. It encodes CARSSRWDRGTIQYF.

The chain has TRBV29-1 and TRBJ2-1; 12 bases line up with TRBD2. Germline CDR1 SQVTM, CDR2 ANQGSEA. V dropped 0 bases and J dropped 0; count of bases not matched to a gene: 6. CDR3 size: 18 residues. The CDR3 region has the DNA TGCAGCGTTGAAGATTTGGCGACTAGCGGGAGCTCCTACAATGAGCAGTTCTTC. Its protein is CSVEDLATSGSSYNEQFF.

The CDR3 DNA is TGTGCCAGTAGTATTGTAGACGTAGCGGGAGTTGCCAAAAACATTCAGTACTTC. It translates to CASSIVDVAGVAKNIQYF. The chain combines TRBV19 with TRBJ2-4, with TRBD2 matching 9 bases. CDR1 LNHDA and CDR2 SQIVND come from the germline V gene (reference sequence). V gave up 3 bases and J gave up 1 base; unmatched junction bases: 10. The CDR3 loop spans 18 amino acids.

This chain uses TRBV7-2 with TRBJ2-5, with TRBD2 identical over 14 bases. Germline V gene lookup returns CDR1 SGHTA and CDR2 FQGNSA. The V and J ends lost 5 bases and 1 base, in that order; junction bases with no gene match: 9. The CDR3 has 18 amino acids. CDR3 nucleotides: TGTGCCAGCAGCCCCGGGACTAGCGGGAGTTTGACCCAAGAGACCCAGTACTTC. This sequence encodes CASSPGTSGSLTQETQYF.

The CDR3 loop reads CATSDTRTGGPYNEQFF. The CDR3 DNA follows: TGTGCCACCAGTGATACTAGGACAGGGGGACCCTACAATGAGCAGTTCTTC. This chain uses TRBV24-1 with TRBJ2-1, with 10 bases that match TRBD1. Germline CDR1 is KGHDR and CDR2 is SFDVKD. The trim removed 3 bases at V and 2 bases at J, leaving 6 bases unmatched. This CDR3 has 17 amino acids.

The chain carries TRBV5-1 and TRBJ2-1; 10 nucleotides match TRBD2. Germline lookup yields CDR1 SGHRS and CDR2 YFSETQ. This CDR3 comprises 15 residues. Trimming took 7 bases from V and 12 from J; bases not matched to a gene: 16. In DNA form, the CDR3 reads TGCGCCAGCTCCGCCGGGACTAGCGCCATGGGGGGGCAGTTCTTC. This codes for CASSAGTSAMGGQFF.

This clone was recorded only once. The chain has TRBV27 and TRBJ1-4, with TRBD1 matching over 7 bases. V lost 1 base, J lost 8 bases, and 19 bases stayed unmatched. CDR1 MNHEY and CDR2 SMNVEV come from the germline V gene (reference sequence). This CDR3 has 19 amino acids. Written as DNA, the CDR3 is TGTGCCAGCAGTTTATTCCAGGGGGTCGGCGGGCCCTTAAGGGAAAAACTGTTTTTT. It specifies CASSLFQGVGGPLREKLFF.

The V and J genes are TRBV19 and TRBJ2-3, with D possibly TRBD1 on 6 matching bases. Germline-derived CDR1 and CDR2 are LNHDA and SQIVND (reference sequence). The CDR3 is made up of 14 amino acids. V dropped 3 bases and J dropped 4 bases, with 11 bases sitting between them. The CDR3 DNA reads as TGTGCCAGTAGTATCCCCAACAGGGCAGATACGCAGTATTTT. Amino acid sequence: CASSIPNRADTQYF. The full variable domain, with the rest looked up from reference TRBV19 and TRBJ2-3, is DGGITQSPKYLFRKEGQNVTLSCEQNLNHDAMYWYRQDPGQGLRLIYYSQIVNDFQKGDIAEGYSVSREKKESFPLTVTSAQKNPTAFYLCASSIPNRADTQYFGPGTRLTVL.

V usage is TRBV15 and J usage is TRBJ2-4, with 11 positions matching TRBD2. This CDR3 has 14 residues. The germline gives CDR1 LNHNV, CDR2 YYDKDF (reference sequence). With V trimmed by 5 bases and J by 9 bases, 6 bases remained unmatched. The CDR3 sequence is CATSAPSGRPIQYF. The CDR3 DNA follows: TGTGCCACCAGCGCACCTAGCGGGAGGCCCATTCAGTACTTC.

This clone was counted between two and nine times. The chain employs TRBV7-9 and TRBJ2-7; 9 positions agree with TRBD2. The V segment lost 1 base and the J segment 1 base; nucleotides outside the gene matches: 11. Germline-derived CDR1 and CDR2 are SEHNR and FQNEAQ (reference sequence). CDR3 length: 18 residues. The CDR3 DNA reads TGTGCCAGCAGCTTAGGTCTAGCGGGGAGGGGATCGTCCTACGAGCAGTACTTC. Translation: CASSLGLAGRGSSYEQYF.

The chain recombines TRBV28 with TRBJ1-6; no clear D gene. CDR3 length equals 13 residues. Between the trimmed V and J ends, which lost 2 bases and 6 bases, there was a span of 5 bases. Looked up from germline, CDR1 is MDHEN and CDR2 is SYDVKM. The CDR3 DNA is TGTGCCAGCAGTTTACCTCTTAATTCACCCCTCCACTTT. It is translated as CASSLPLNSPLHF.

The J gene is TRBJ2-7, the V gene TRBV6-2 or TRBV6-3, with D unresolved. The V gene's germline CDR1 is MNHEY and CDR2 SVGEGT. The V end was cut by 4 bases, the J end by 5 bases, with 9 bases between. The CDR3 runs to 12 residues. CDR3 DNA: TGTGCCAGCAGTTCCGCGGTCCACGAGCAGTACTTC. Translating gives CASSSAVHEQYF.

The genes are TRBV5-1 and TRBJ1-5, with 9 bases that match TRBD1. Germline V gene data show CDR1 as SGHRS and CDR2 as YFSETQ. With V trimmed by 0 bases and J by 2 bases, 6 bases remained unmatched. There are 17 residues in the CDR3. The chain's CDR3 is CASSLGGGDRGNQPQHF. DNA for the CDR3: TGCGCCAGCAGCTTGGGAGGTGGGGACAGGGGCAATCAGCCCCAGCATTTT.

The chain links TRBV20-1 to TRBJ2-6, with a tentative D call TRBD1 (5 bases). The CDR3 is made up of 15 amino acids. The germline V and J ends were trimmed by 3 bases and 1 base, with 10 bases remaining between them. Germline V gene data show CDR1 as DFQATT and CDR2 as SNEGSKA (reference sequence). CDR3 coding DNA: TGCAGTGCTAGTGATTCAGGGTCTGGGGCCAACGTCCTGACTTTC. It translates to CSASDSGSGANVLTF.

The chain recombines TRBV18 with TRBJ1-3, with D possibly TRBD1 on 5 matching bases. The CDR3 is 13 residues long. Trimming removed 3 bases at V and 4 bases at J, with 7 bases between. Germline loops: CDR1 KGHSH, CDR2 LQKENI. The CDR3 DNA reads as TGTGCCAGCTCACCGGGGCTCGGAAACACCATATATTTT. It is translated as CASSPGLGNTIYF.

The chain's CDR3 is CSVGPGRGLNEQYF. CDR3 DNA: TGCAGCGTTGGCCCCGGAAGGGGCCTGAACGAGCAGTACTTC. J is TRBJ2-7 and V is TRBV29-1, with D perhaps matching TRBD1 (5 bases). From germline, CDR1 is SQVTM and CDR2 ANQGSEA. CDR3 length: 14 residues. Between the trimmed V and J ends, which lost 4 bases and 5 bases, there was a span of 18 bases.

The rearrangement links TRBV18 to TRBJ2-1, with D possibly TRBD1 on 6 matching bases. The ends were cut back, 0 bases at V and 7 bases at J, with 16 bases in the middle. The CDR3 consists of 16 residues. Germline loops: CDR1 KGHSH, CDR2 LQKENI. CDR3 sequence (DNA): TGTGCCAGCTCACCACCGATGGGGGCCCCGGGGAATGAGCAGTTCTTC. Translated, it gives CASSPPMGAPGNEQFF.

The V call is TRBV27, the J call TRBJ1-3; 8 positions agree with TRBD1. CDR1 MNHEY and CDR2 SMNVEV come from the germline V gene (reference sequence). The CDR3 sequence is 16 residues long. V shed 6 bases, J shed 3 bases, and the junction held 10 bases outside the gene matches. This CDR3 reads CASRTLQGGGGNTIYF. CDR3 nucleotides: TGTGCCAGCAGGACCCTACAGGGGGGAGGTGGAAACACCATATATTTT.